A selection of T cell receptor beta chains follows, all from one sample in a study of blood T cell repertoires in COVID-19. Sequencing used immunoSEQ multiplex PCR; TCRdb keeps in-frame clones, though not all of them. The table records about 190,000 clones, around 84% of them present only once. Sequenced: PBMCs or T cells enriched from blood (not recorded which). The receptors were gathered from a woman between 25 and 40 years old who had recovered from COVID-19. The CDR3 runs from the conserved cysteine through the conserved F or W. The D gene is left open where the match is weak. Some rows have no size entry. The others give once, few or many, or a class for an expanded clone.

TRBJ1-3 NA TRBV28 TRBD1 TGTGCCAGCAGCCGACCCGGGACAGGGGGAAACACCATATATTTT CASSRPGTGGNTIYF
TRBJ2-1 NA TRBV9 TRBD1 TGTGCCAGCAGCTCACCGGGACAGGCACCCAATGAGCAGTTCTTC CASSSPGQAPNEQFF
TRBJ1-1 once TRBV28 NA TGTGCCAGCTTACTCTCGGGCCCTAGCACAGCTTTCTTT CASLLSGPSTAFF
TRBJ1-3 NA TRBV28 NA TGTGCCAGCAGTCAGACAGGAAGAAACACCATATATTTT CASSQTGRNTIYF
TRBJ2-2 NA TRBV6-1 NA TGTGCCAGCAGTGCGGGGGGCGGAGGACGGACCGGGGAGCTGTTTTTT CASSAGGGGRTGELFF
TRBJ2-2 NA TRBV10-3 TRBD1 TGTGCCATCAGTGCCCGGGCCGGGACAGGGGGCGAATATAACACCGGGGAGCTGTTTTTT CAISARAGTGGEYNTGELFF
TRBJ2-5 NA TRBV6-5 NA TGTGCCAGCAGTTCTTCCGAGACCCAGTACTTC CASSSSETQYF
TRBJ1-2 NA TRBV5-4 TRBD1 TGTGCCAGCAGACTAGGGACAGGGGGCGCTTATGGCTACACCTTC CASRLGTGGAYGYTF
TRBJ1-5 NA TRBV7-2 NA TGTGCCAGCAGCTTACCCGGAGGCGGAGTTTTGCCCCAGCATTTT CASSLPGGGVLPQHF
TRBJ2-1 NA TRBV18 TRBD2 TGTGCCAGCTCACTCAAAGGACTAGCTACTACCTACAATGAGCAGTTCTTC CASSLKGLATTYNEQFF
TRBJ2-7 NA TRBV9 TRBD2 TGTGCCAGCAGCGTAGCTAGCGGGCCCTACGAGCAGTACTTC CASSVASGPYEQYF
TRBJ1-2 NA TRBV29-1 TRBD1 TGCAGCGTTGAAGAGGGGCAGGGGGCTGGAGGCTACACCTTC CSVEEGQGAGGYTF
TRBJ2-5 NA TRBV24-1 TRBD2 TGTGCCACCAGTGATTCCCTCGCCGAGGGGACTATGCAAGAGACCCAGTACTTC CATSDSLAEGTMQETQYF
TRBJ2-1 NA TRBV2 TRBD1 TGTGCCAGCTCGACCGGGACAGGGGGGTTCTTC CASSTGTGGFF
TRBJ1-1 few TRBV11-1 TRBD1 TGTGCCAGCAGTTATCAACAGGGGGCGTTGGACACTGAAGCTTTCTTT CASSYQQGALDTEAFF
TRBJ2-5 NA TRBV19 TRBD1 TGTGCCAGTAGGACAGGGGGCGGAAAGACCCAGTACTTC CASRTGGGKTQYF
TRBJ2-6 NA TRBV27 TRBD1 TGTGCCAGCAGTTTATGGGCGGGACAGGTCTCTGGGGCCAACGTCCTGACTTTC CASSLWAGQVSGANVLTF
TRBJ2-7 NA TRBV4-1 NA TGCGCCAGCAGTCTCCTGACAGAACCCTACGAGCAGTACTTC CASSLLTEPYEQYF
TRBJ2-1 NA TRBV5-1 NA TGCGCCAGCAGTACTAGTGATACTTACAATGAGCAGTTCTTC CASSTSDTYNEQFF